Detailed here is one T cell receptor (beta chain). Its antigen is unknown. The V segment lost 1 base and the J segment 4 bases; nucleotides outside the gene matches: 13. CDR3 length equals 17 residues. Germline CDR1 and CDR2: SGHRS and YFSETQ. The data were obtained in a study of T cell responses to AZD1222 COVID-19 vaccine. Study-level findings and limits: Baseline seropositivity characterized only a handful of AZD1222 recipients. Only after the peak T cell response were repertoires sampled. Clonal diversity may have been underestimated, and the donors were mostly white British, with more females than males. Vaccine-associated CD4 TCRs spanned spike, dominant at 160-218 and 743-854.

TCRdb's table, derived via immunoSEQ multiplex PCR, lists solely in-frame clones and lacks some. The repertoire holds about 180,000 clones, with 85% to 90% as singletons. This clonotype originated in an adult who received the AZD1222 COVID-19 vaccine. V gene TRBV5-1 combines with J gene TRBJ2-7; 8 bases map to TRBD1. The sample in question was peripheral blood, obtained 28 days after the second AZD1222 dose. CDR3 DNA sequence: TGCGCCAGCAGCTTGCGGGCAGGGGGCGCCCCCTTGTACGAGCAGTACTTC. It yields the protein CASSLRAGGAPLYEQYF. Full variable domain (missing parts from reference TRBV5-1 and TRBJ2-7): KAGVTQTPRYLIKTRGQQVTLSCSPISGHRSVSWYQQTPGQGLQFLFEYFSETQRNKGNFPGRFSGRQFSNSRSEMNVSTLELGDSALYLCASSLRAGGAPLYEQYFGPGTRLTVT.